Listed here is a single T cell receptor beta chain. This clone's antigen is unknown. There are no base qualities to consult, and no much larger clone falls within one base. Relative to germline, V is 4 bases shorter and J is 3 bases shorter, with 17 bases between their ends. The germline V gene yields SGHDT for CDR1 and YYEEEE for CDR2. Inclusive of the bounding cysteine and phenylalanine, the CDR3 is 15 residues long. CDR3 DNA only is kept here, 45 bases in frame from base 1. The data are from a study of vaccination effects on CD4 cells after COVID-19 (dated by TCRdb to the early 2020s). In terms of the full investigation: Across the study, the median time from the second dose to post-vaccine sampling was 72 days (range 14 to 241). SARS-CoV-2 spike-specific CD4+ TCR repertoires from before and after mRNA vaccination were compared in COVID-19 convalescent patients and in infection-naive vaccine recipients. The full study included 10 COVID-19 convalescent patients and several SARS-CoV-2-naive healthy vaccine recipients. The Oncomine TCR Beta short-read assay on an Illumina iSeq 100 was used to sequence cultures from other donors in the study. The research as a whole found: Marked clonal contraction was observed in both infection-induced and vaccine-induced clones at late post-vaccination timepoints, consistent with waning T cell responses. In healthy vaccine recipients, vaccine-induced clones were almost all SARS-CoV-2 mono-reactive, with only 1 of 255 being cross-reactive with common cold coronaviruses. The study was limited by a small number of convalescent patients, and early post-infection timepoints were lacking.

Libraries were made using the immunoSEQ multiplex PCR assay. DNA from the CD4+ T cells that had been cultured and isolated underwent TCR beta CDR3 sequencing. The authors processed their data as follows. Non-productive TCR sequences were discarded, and reads were trimmed to the CDR3 region, with only CDR3s of 7 or more amino acids retained. The MANAFEST web app was used to pick out antigen-specific clonotypes by comparing their expansion in peptide wells with that in reference cultures. To be called positive, a clone needed expansion at FDR<0.05 compared with the reference and with all other wells, an odds ratio greater than 5, and a frequency greater than 0.1% in two replicate wells. A clonotype was defined as cross-reactive if the clonotype was significantly expanded both in SARS-CoV-2 spike wells and in at least one common cold coronavirus spike condition. Using the stringdist R package, CDR3 similarity was measured by Levenshtein distance, and unrooted trees were constructed with ape in R 3.6.1. TCRdb mirrors the immuneACCESS table, restricted to in-frame sequences. Some clones are absent from its copies; in checked studies, under half trace to an unresolved V gene, and the reason for the others is unknown. The DNA was the basis for D and trimming; V, J and clone size are from that table. The table for this sample lists 22,000 or so clones; roughly 76% of them were counted only once. The ten largest clonotypes hold around a tenth of the sample.

In the ViraFEST assay, PBMC were stimulated with viral peptide pools, and TCR sequencing was then used to find antigen-specific CD4+ T cell clonotypes based on their expansion. After 10 to 11 days of culture, CD4+ T cells were isolated with the EasySep CD4+ T cell isolation kit. Each participant received two doses of an mRNA SARS-CoV-2 vaccine, either BNT162b2 or mRNA-1273. The absence of prior SARS-CoV-2 infection in healthy vaccine recipients was confirmed by negative nucleocapsid antibodies before and after vaccination. Roughly 1.9 million PBMC per well were cultured with approximately 10 ug/ml peptides in IMDM containing 5% human AB serum, about 10 IU/ml IL-2 and gentamicin. Half of the culture medium was replaced with fresh IL-2-containing medium on days 3 and 7. Unless otherwise noted, each peptide stimulation condition was cultured in triplicate wells. Using Ficoll-Paque Plus gradient centrifugation, PBMC were separated from whole blood and then either used fresh or cryopreserved at -140C. The spike proteins of SARS-CoV-2 and of the common cold coronaviruses HCoV-NL63, HCoV-OC43 and HCoV-229E were spanned by overlapping peptide pools. The QIAamp micro DNA kit was used to extract genomic DNA from the cultured CD4+ T cells.

In this chain, TRBV5-6 is recombined with TRBJ2-7, with TRBD1 as a weak D call on 6 bases. The material was CD4+ T cells from PBMCs cultured with HCoV-229E spike peptides, obtained after COVID-19 vaccination. The cell subset or site label on this specimen signifies: HCoV-229E spike overlapping peptide pool stimulation. The clonotype was recovered from a human donor who received a COVID-19 vaccine. CDR3 protein: CASSDLWTDNYEQYF. The DNA sequence is as follows: TGTGCCAGCAGCGATTTATGGACAGATAACTACGAGCAGTACTTC.